This TCR beta chain was obtained from a study of blood T cell repertoires in COVID-19. Germline loops: CDR1 MNHEY, CDR2 SMNVEV (reference sequence). Trimming took 6 bases from V and 4 from J; bases not matched to a gene: 14. This CDR3 has 20 amino acids. Sequencing was performed with immunoSEQ multiplex PCR; in TCRdb, only in-frame clones are kept and a portion is missing. This sample has fewer than 250,000 clones, with around 80% found just once. Material: peripheral blood. The clonotype originates from a woman aged 40 to 50 with acute or convalescent COVID-19. This chain joins TRBV27 and TRBJ2-2, with 16 bases aligning to TRBD2. The CDR3 sequence is CASRTEGLAGGLLGTGELFF. The CDR3 nucleotides read TGTGCCAGCAGGACGGAGGGACTAGCGGGGGGGCTTTTGGGCACCGGGGAGCTGTTTTTT.